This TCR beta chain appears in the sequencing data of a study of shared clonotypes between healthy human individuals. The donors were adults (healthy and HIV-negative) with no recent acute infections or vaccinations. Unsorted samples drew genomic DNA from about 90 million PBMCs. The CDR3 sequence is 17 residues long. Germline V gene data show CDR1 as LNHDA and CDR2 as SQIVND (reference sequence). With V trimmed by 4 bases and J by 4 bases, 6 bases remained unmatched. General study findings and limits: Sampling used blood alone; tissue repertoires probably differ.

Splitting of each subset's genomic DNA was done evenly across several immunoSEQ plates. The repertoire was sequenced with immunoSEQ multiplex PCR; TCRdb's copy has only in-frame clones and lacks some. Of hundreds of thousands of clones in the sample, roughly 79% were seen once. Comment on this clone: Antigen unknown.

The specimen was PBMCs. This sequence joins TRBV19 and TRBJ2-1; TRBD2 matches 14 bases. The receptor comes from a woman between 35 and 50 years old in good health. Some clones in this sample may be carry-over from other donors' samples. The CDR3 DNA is TGTGCCAGTAGTACTCGACTAGCGGGAGGGAGTTACAATGAGCAGTTCTTC. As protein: CASSTRLAGGSYNEQFF. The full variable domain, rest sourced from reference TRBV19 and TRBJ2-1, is DGGITQSPKYLFRKEGQNVTLSCEQNLNHDAMYWYRQDPGQGLRLIYYSQIVNDFQKGDIAEGYSVSREKKESFPLTVTSAQKNPTAFYLCASSTRLAGGSYNEQFFGPGTRLTVL.